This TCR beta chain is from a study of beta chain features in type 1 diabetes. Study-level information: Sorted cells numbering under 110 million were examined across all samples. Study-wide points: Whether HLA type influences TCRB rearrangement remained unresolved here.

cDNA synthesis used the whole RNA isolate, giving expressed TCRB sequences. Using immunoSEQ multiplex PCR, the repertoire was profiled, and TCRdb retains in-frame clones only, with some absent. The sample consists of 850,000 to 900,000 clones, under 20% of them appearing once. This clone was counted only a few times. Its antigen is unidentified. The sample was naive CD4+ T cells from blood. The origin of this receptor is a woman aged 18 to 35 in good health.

CDR3 loop: CASSFDLQRVNEQFF. In DNA form, the CDR3 reads TGTGCCAGCAGTTTTGACCTCCAGAGGGTCAATGAGCAGTTCTTC. This chain links TRBV28 with TRBJ2-1; the D gene is possibly TRBD2 (5 bases). The V end lost 3 bases, the J end lost 6 bases, and 15 bases lay between the germline ends. The CDR3 sequence is 15 residues long. Germline-derived CDR1 and CDR2 are MDHEN and SYDVKM. Based on the CDR3 plus reference TRBV28 and TRBJ2-1, the full variable domain is DVKVTQSSRYLVKRTGEKVFLECVQDMDHENMFWYRQDPGLGLRLIYFSYDVKMKEKGDIPEGYSVSREKKERFSLILESASTNQTSMYLCASSFDLQRVNEQFFGPGTRLTVL.